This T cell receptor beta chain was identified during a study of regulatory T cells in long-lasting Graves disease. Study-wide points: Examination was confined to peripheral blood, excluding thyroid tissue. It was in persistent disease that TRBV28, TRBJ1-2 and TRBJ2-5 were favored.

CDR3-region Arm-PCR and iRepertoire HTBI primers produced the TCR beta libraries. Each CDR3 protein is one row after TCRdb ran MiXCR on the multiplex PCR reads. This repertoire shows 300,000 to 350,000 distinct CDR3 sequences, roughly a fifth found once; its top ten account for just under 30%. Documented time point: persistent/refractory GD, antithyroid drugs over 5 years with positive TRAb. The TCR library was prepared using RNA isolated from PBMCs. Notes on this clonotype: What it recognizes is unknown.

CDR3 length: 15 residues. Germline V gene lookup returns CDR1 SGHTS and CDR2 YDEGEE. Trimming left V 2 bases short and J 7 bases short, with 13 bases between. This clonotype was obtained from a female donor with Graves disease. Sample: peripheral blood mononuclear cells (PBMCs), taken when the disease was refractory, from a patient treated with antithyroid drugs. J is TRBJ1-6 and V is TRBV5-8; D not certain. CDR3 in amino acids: CASSLNRNENSPLHF. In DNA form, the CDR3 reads TGTGCCAGCAGCTTAAATCGGAACGAGAATTCACCCCTCCACTTT.